This T cell receptor beta chain was captured by sequencing in a study of a mutant IDH1 vaccine in newly diagnosed glioma. Looking at the study overall: Following radiotherapy alone, or alongside temozolomide cycles, vaccination was started after an interval of 4-6 weeks. Therapy received beforehand was radiotherapy, temozolomide, or both, with most patients given both. Patients under treatment included around 60% males and about 40% females and had a mean age of around 40 years.

A remark on this clone: Its antigen remains unknown.

Time point noted: week 23, last vaccination. The vaccine gave 300 ug of a 20-mer mutant IDH1 peptide subcutaneously per dose. Patients carried new grade 3 or 4 IDH1-mutant astrocytomas lacking nuclear ATRX. V trimming: 6 bases; J trimming: 8 bases; junction bases outside the gene matches: 6. Germline assignment: CDR1 SGHTA and CDR2 FQGNSA. CDR3 length equals 14 residues. Some clones are missing from TCRdb's copy, which holds only in-frame ones; the method was immunoSEQ multiplex PCR. This sample carries around 30,000 clones, 75% to 90% of them seen once, and the ten largest clones take approximately 8.4%.

This TCR was recovered from a woman under 30 with glioma. The V and J genes are TRBV7-2 and TRBJ1-4; TRBD1 aligns across 10 bases. The specimen comprised PBMCs, sampled from a glioma patient whose treatment included an IDH1 peptide vaccine. CDR3: CASSRDRGSEKLFF. The CDR3 region has the DNA TGTGCCAGCAGTCGGGACAGGGGTTCCGAAAAACTGTTTTTT.